This T cell receptor (beta chain) emerged from a study of tumour-infiltrating T cells in Burkitt lymphoma. About the research overall: Repertoire clonality predicted overall and progression-free survival.

The length of the CDR3 is 14 residues. With V trimmed by 5 bases and J by 5 bases, 8 bases remained unmatched. From germline, CDR1 is LNHDA and CDR2 SQIVND (reference sequence). This clone has just one count. Assay: immunoSEQ multiplex PCR; the TCRdb copy retains only in-frame clones and omits some. The table includes roughly 15,000 clones, roughly 80% detected once. The receptor was derived from a human donor with diffuse large B-cell lymphoma. V is TRBV19 and J is TRBJ2-5; 7 nucleotides line up with TRBD1. Sample: tumor tissue. The CDR3 coding sequence is TGTGCCAGTAGTCCAAGACAGGGTAGGGAGACCCAGTACTTC. It codes for CASSPRQGRETQYF.